Each of the 9 T cell receptor beta chains below was sequenced from the same sample in a study of cytomegalovirus exposure and HLA in healthy donors. A multiplex PCR was run with 60 Vbeta primers and 13 Jbeta primers. Method: immunoSEQ multiplex PCR; TCRdb's copy keeps in-frame clones and lacks some. The sample has almost 200,000 clones, roughly 83% seen once. Input material: PBMCs. Receptors originate from a male donor in good health and CMV-seropositive.

The gene calls are TRBV2 and TRBJ1-2, with D possibly TRBD1 on 5 matching bases. With 1 base removed from V and 4 bases from J, the gap between germline ends came to 13 bases. CDR1 is SNHLY and CDR2 is FYNNEI in the germline V gene. This CDR3 contains 15 residues. CDR3 nucleotides: TGTGCCAGCAGTGAAGGGCAGGGAAGGGTCTATGGCTACACCTTC. Its translation: CASSEGQGRVYGYTF.

The chain is built from TRBV27 and TRBJ2-5; a weak D match, TRBD1 (5 bases). The length of the CDR3 is 13 residues. V lost 3 bases, J lost 5 bases, and 10 bases lay in between. Germline values: CDR1 MNHEY, CDR2 SMNVEV (reference sequence). CDR3 coding DNA: TGTGCCAGCAGTTTTACTGGGGCGGAGACCCAGTACTTC. Its translation: CASSFTGAETQYF.

The J gene is TRBJ1-3, the V gene TRBV28, with 10 bases matching TRBD1. From germline, CDR1 is MDHEN and CDR2 SYDVKM. This CDR3 region has 16 residues. Trimming took 6 bases from V and 3 from J; bases not matched to a gene: 8. This chain's CDR3 is CASSRQGASGGNTIYF. CDR3 sequence (DNA): TGTGCCAGCAGCAGACAGGGGGCCTCAGGTGGAAACACCATATATTTT.

The chain joins TRBV6-6 to TRBJ2-3; 7 bases map to TRBD1. Trimming took 5 bases from V and 2 from J; bases not matched to a gene: 4. This CDR3 has 14 residues. Germline CDR1 MNHNY, CDR2 SVGAGI (reference sequence). CDR3 sequence: CASSGTGDTDTQYF. CDR3 coding DNA: TGTGCCAGCAGTGGAACAGGGGACACAGATACGCAGTATTTT.

The chain has TRBV4-3 and TRBJ2-2; D remains unclear. Trimming took off 0 bases at V and 4 bases at J, with 6 bases between the two ends. The CDR3 runs to 14 residues. The germline V gene has CDR1 LGHNA and CDR2 YSLEER. CDR3 region: CASSQEPSTGELFF. In DNA, the CDR3 is TGCGCCAGCAGCCAAGAGCCCAGCACCGGGGAGCTGTTTTTT.

This chain uses TRBV5-5 with TRBJ2-1; 7 bases are a match to TRBD2. This CDR3 is built from 17 residues. The V and J ends lost 0 bases and 2 bases, in that order; junction bases with no gene match: 8. CDR1 is SGHKS, CDR2 YYEKEE, per germline (reference sequence). The CDR3 bases are TGTGCCAGCAGCTTGGCCGGGTCGGGAGGACCCTACAATGAGCAGTTCTTC. Residues: CASSLAGSGGPYNEQFF.

This chain connects TRBV5-6 to TRBJ2-3, with TRBD2 matching 10 bases. The CDR3 covers 15 residues. Germline loops: CDR1 SGHDT, CDR2 YYEEEE. Germline trimming cut 4 bases from V and 4 bases from J; bases unmatched to any gene: 6. CDR3 bases: TGTGCCAGCAGCCCCGATAGCGGGAGGCCAGATACGCAGTATTTT. The encoded protein is CASSPDSGRPDTQYF.

V usage is TRBV6-5 and J usage is TRBJ2-7; TRBD1 matches at 11 bases. Germline values: CDR1 MNHEY, CDR2 SVGAGI. J gave up 5 bases and V 3 bases, and 3 bases lay outside the gene matches. The CDR3 loop spans 14 amino acids. CDR3 protein: CASSYRTGGNEQYF. CDR3 DNA: TGTGCCAGCAGTTATAGGACAGGGGGCAACGAGCAGTACTTC.

The V call is TRBV5-1, the J call TRBJ2-7; 7 bases map to TRBD1. In germline, CDR1 is SGHRS, CDR2 YFSETQ. There are 14 residues in the CDR3. With V trimmed by 1 base and J by 7 bases, 8 bases remained unmatched. The CDR3 DNA sequence: TGCGCCAGCAGCTTGAGGGGACAGACGTGGGAGCAGTACTTC. Its protein is CASSLRGQTWEQYF.